One TCR beta chain is described in this entry. What it binds is unknown. The method was immunoSEQ multiplex PCR; TCRdb's version includes in-frame clones alone and lacks a portion of them. The profile shows over 100,000 clones, approximately 90% of them singletons. These data belong to a study of T cell responses to AZD1222 COVID-19 vaccine. Points from the study as a whole: Among those given AZD1222, only five or six were seropositive at baseline. Most donors were white British and more were female, and clonal diversity was possibly underestimated.

The material was peripheral blood, obtained on day 0 of AZD1222 vaccination. The TCR comes from an adult in good health.

The CDR3 sequence is CSVLGQGTTNEKLFF. DNA of the CDR3: TGCAGCGTCTTAGGACAGGGGACAACTAATGAAAAACTGTTTTTT. The chain carries TRBV29-1 and TRBJ1-4; TRBD1 matches 9 bases. Losses at the gene ends were 6 bases for V and 0 bases for J; bases not matched to a gene: 5. This CDR3 is 15 amino acids long. The germline V gene has CDR1 SQVTM and CDR2 ANQGSEA.